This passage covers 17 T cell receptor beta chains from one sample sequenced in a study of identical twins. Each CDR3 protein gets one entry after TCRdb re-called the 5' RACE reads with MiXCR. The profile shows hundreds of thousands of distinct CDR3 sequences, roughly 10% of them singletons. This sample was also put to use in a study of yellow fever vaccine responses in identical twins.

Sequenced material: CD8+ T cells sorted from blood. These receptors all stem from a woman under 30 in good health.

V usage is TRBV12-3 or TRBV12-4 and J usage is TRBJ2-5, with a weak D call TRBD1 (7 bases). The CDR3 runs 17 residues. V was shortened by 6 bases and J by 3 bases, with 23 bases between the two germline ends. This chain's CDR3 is CASSRGAKLGVEETQYF. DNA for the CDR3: TGTGCCAGCAGCAGGGGGGCTAAGTTGGGAGTTGAAGAGACCCAGTACTTC.

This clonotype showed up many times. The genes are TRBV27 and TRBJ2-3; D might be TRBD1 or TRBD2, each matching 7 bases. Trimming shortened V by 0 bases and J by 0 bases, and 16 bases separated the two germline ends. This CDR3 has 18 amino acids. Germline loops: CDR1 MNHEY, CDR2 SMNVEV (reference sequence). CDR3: CASSLSGGTDPSTDTQYF. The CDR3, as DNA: TGTGCCAGCAGTTTATCGGGGGGGACAGATCCTAGCACAGATACGCAGTATTTT.

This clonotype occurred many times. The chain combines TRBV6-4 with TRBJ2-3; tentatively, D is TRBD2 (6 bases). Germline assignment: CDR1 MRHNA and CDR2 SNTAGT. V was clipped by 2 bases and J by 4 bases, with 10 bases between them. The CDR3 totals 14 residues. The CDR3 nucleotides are TGTGCCAGCAGTGACGTCCTAGCGTCAGATACGCAGTATTTT. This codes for CASSDVLASDTQYF.

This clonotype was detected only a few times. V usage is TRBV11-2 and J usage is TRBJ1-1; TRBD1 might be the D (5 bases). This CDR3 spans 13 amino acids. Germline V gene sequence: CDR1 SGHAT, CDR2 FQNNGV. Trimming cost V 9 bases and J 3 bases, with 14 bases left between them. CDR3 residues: CASLTWGYTEAFF. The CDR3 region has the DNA TGTGCCAGTTTAACGTGGGGGTACACTGAAGCTTTCTTT. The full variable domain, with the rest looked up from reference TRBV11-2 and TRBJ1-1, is EAGVAQSPRYKIIEKRQSVAFWCNPISGHATLYWYQQILGQGPKLLIQFQNNGVVDDSQLPKDRFSAERLKGVDSTLKIQPAKLEDSAVYLCASLTWGYTEAFFGQGTRLTVV.

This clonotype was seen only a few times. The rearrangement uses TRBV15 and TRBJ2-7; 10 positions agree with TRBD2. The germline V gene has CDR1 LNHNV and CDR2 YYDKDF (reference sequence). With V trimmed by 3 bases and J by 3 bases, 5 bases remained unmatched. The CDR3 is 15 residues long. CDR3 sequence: CATSSTSGNVYEQYF. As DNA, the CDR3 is TGTGCCACCAGCAGTACTAGCGGGAATGTCTACGAGCAGTACTTC.

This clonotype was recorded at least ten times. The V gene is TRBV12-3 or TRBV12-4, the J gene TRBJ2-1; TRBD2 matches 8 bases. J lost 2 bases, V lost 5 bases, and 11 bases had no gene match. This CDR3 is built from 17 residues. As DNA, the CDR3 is TGTGCCAGCAGTCCTCCGTTCCTAGCGGGCCCCTACAATGAGCAGTTCTTC. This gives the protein CASSPPFLAGPYNEQFF.

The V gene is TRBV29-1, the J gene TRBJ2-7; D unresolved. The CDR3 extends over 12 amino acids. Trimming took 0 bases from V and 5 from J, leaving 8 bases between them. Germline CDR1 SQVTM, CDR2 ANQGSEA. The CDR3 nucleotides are TGCAGCGTTGAAGAGAGTAGCCACGAGCAGTACTTC. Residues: CSVEESSHEQYF.

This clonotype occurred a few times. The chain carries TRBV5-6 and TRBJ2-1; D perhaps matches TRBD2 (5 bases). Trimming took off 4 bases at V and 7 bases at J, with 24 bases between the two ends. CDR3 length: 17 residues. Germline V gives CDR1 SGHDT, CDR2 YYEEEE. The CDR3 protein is CASSQSVGSARWNEQFF. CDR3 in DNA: TGTGCCAGCAGCCAGTCGGTAGGGAGCGCTCGTTGGAATGAGCAGTTCTTC.

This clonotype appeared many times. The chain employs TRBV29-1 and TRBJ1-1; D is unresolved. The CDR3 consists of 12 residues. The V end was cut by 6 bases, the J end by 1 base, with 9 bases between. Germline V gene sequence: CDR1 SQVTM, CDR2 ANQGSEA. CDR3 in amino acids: CSVRPGNTEAFF. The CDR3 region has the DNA TGCAGCGTGCGTCCGGGGAACACTGAAGCTTTCTTT.

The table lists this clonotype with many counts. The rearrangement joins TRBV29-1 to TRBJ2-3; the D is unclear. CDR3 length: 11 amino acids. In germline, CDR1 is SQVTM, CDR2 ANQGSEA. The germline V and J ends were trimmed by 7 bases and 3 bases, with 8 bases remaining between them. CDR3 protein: CSGSKTDTQYF. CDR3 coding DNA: TGCAGCGGATCGAAAACAGATACGCAGTATTTT.

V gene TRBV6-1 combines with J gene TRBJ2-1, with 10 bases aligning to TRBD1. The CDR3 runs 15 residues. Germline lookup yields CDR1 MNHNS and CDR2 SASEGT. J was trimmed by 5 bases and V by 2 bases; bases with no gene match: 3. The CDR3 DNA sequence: TGTGCCAGCAGTGAATGGGGACAGGGGAACAATGAGCAGTTCTTC. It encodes CASSEWGQGNNEQFF.

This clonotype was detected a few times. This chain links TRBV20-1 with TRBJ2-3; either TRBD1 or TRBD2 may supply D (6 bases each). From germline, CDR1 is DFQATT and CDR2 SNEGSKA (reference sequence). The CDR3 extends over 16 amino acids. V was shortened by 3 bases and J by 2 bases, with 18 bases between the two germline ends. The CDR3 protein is CSARALGGQDTDTQYF. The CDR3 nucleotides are TGCAGTGCTAGGGCTCTTGGGGGGCAGGACACAGATACGCAGTATTTT.

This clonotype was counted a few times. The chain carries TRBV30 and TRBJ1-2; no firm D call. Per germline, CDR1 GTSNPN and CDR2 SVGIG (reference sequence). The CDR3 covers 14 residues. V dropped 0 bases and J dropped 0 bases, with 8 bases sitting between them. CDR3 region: CAWSVREANYGYTF. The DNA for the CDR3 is TGTGCCTGGAGTGTGCGGGAAGCTAACTATGGCTACACCTTC. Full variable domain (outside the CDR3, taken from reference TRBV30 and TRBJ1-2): SQTIHQWPATLVQPVGSPLSLECTVEGTSNPNLYWYRQAAGRGLQLLFYSVGIGQISSEVPQNLSASRPQDRQFILSSKKLLLSDSGFYLCAWSVREANYGYTFGSGTRLTVV.

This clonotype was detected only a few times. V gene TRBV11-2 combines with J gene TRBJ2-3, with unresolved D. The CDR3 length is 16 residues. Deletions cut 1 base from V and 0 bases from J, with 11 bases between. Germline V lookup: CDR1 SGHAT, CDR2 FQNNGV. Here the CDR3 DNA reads TGTGCCAGCAGCTTAGCTTCTTGGGGAAGCACAGATACGCAGTATTTT. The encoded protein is CASSLASWGSTDTQYF.

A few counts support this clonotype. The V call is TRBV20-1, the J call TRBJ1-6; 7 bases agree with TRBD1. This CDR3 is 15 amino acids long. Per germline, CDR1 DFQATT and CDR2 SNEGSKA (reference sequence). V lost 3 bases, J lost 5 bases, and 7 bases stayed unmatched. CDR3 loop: CSARGDSLNNSPLHF. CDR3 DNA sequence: TGCAGTGCTAGGGGGGACAGCCTAAATAATTCACCCCTCCACTTT.

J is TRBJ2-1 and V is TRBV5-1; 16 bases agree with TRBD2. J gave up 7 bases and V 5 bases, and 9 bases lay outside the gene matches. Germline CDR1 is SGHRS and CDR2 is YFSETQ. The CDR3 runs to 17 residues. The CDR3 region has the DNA TGCGCCAGCAGACCGGGACTAGCGGGAGGGGATAGAAATGAGCAGTTCTTC. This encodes CASRPGLAGGDRNEQFF. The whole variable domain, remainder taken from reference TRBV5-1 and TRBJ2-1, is KAGVTQTPRYLIKTRGQQVTLSCSPISGHRSVSWYQQTPGQGLQFLFEYFSETQRNKGNFPGRFSGRQFSNSRSEMNVSTLELGDSALYLCASRPGLAGGDRNEQFFGPGTRLTVL.

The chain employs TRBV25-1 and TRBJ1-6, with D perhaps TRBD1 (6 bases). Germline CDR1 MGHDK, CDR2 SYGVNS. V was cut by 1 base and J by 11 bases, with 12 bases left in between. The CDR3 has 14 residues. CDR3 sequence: CASSESQGIPPLHF. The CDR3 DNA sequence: TGTGCCAGCAGTGAATCCCAGGGGATTCCACCCCTCCACTTT.